The text below deals with one T cell receptor (beta chain). Antigen: not known. The data were produced by immunoSEQ multiplex PCR, yet TCRdb's version contains in-frame clones alone and is incomplete. Of 100,000 to 150,000 clones detected, around 86% appear once; the ten largest clones hold approximately 6%. The data originate from a study of T cell responses to AZD1222 COVID-19 vaccine. For the study at large: Both about-4-week and about-12-week second-dose recipients were combined. Study-level points and caveats: Among those given AZD1222, only five or six were seropositive at baseline. Compared with day 0, the breadth and depth of the Spike-specific TCR repertoire rose significantly after two doses of AZD1222. Among spike-specific TCRs, nearly half reportedly target unmutated variant regions.

The CDR3 length is 15 residues. V lost 2 bases and J lost 7, with 15 bases in between. CDR1 and CDR2 from the germline V gene are MGHRA and YSYEKL. Sequenced material: peripheral blood, taken on day 0 of AZD1222 vaccination. This clonotype was sampled from an adult in good health. V and J are TRBV4-1 and TRBJ2-1; TRBD2 might be the D (6 bases). The CDR3 is CASSQRLGTVNEQFF. The CDR3 DNA reads TGCGCCAGCAGCCAACGATTGGGGACTGTAAATGAGCAGTTCTTC.